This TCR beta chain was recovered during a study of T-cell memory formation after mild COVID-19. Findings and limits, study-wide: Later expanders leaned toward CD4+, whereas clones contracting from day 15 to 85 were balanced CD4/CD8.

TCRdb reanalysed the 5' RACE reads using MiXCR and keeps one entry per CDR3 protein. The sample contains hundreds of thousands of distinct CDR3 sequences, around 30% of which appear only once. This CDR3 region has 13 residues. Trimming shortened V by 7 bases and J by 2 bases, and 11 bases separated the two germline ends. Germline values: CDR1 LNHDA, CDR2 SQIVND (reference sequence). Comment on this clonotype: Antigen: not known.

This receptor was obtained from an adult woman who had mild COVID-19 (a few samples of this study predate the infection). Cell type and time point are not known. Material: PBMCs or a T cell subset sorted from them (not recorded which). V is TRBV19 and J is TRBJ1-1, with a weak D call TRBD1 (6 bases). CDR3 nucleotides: TGTGCCAGTAATGGACAGTCAAACACTGAAGCTTTCTTT. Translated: CASNGQSNTEAFF. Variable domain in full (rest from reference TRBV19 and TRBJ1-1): DGGITQSPKYLFRKEGQNVTLSCEQNLNHDAMYWYRQDPGQGLRLIYYSQIVNDFQKGDIAEGYSVSREKKESFPLTVTSAQKNPTAFYLCASNGQSNTEAFFGQGTRLTVV.